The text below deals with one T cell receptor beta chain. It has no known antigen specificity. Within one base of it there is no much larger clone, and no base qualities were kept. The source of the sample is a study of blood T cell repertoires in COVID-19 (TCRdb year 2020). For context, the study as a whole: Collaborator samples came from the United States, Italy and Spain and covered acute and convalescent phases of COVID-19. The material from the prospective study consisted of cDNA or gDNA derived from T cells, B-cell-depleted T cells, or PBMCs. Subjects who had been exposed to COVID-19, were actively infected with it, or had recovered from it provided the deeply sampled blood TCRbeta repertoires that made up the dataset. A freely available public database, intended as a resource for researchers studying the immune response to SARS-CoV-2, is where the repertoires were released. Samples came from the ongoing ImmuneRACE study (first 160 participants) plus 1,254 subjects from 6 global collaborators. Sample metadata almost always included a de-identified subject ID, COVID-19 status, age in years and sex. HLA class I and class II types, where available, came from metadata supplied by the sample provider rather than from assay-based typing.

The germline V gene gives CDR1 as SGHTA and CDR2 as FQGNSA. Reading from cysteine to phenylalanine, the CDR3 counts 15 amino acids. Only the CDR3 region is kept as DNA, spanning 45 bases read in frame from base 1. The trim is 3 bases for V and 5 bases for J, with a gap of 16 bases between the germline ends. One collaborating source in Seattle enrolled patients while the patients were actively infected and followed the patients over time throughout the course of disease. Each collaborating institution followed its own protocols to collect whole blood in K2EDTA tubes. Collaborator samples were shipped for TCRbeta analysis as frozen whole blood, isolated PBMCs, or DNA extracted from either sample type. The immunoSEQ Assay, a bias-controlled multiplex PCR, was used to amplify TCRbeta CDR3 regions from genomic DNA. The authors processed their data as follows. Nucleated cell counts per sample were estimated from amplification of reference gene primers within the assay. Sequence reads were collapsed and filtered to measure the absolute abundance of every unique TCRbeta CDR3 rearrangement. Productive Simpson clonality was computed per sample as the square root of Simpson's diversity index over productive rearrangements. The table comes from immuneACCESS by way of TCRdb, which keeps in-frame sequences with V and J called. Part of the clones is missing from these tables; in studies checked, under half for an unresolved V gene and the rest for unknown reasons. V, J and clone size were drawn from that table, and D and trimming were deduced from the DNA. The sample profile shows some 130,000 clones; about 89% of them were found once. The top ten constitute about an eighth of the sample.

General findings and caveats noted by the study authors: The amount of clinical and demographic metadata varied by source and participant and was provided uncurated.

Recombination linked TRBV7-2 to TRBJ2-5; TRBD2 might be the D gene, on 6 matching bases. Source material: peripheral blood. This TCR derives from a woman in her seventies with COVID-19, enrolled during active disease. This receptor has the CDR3 CASSFGDFVIETQYF. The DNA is TGTGCCAGCAGCTTCGGGGACTTCGTAATTGAGACCCAGTACTTC.